This T cell receptor (beta chain) emerged from a study of T cell repertoires in cytomegalovirus infection (dated by TCRdb to the late 2010s). Background for the entire study: Recently identified HLA-C-restricted CMV epitopes, whose presentation resists viral immunomodulation, were targeted by peptide stimulations together with well-studied HLA-B-restricted epitopes. Donor HLA type was relevant to the analysis, because carriage of CMV infection together with the matching HLA type was indicated by public TCR beta signatures.

Sequenced on an Illumina HiSeq 1500. The public reads were quality trimmed at Q25 with fastp and then assembled into clones with MiXCR by TCRdb, keeping productive beta chains. Each CDR3 protein appears once, grouped with its most common genes and DNA. The sample table shows some 940,000 distinct CDR3 sequences, and around 32% are seen once. The ten largest clones add up to roughly 13% of the sample. CDR1 and CDR2 were assigned from the germline V gene (reference sequence) as SEHNR and FQNEAQ. V drops 3 bases and J drops 2 bases, leaving 15 bases in between. Reading from cysteine to phenylalanine, the CDR3 counts 16 amino acids. Just the 48-base CDR3 DNA is kept, in frame starting at base 1. Study-wide findings and limitations: The ex vivo response was dominated by HLA-C-restricted CMV-specific TCR beta clonotypes, which also provided the single most frequent clonotype in two of eight donors. In both this cohort and an independent approximately 370-donor cohort, the cumulative frequency of public TCR beta family members distinguished carriers of CMV infection plus the relevant HLA type.

This specimen's treatment or condition label, per the study, means: in vitro stimulation with specific CMV peptide epitopes to enrich CMV-specific T cells. This clonotype was seen more than once but under ten times. It has no known antigen specificity. No base-level quality is on record; no much larger clone is a single base apart. The source is a human donor in good health (CMV status not recorded). Some clones in this sample may be carry-over from other donors' samples. The sequence links TRBV7-9 to TRBJ2-3, with the identity of the D gene unclear. The starting material was cultured CD8+ T cells from PBMCs, obtained from culture after CMV antigen stimulation. Read as DNA, the sequence is TGTGCCAGCAGCTTTTCCAGCTACATCTTCACAGATACGCAGTATTTT. Its translation is CASSFSSYIFTDTQYF.